A selection of T cell receptor beta chains follows, all from one sample in a study of blood T cell repertoires in COVID-19. Using immunoSEQ multiplex PCR, the repertoire was profiled, and TCRdb retains in-frame clones only, with some absent. Among around 370,000 clones listed, about 87% were seen once. The material sequenced was peripheral blood. These receptor sequences come from a woman between 50 and 59 years old with COVID-19, enrolled during active disease. Each CDR3 is given with its conserved first and last residue. A D gene is named only where the DNA matches it firmly. A row's size may be missing; if present it is once, few, many or a size class.

j_call	v_call	d_call	clone_size	cdr3_nt	cdr3_aa
TRBJ2-5	TRBV5-4	NA	once	TGTGCCAGCGCCGCGGATCGAAGAGAGACCCAGTACTTC	CASAADRRETQYF
TRBJ2-5	TRBV11-1	NA	NA	TGTGCCAGCAGCTTAGTTCGGGAGACCCAGTACTTC	CASSLVRETQYF
TRBJ2-7	TRBV7-8	NA	few	TGTGCCAGCAGCTTAGGTTCAGGGATTGCCTACGAGCAGTACTTC	CASSLGSGIAYEQYF
TRBJ1-5	TRBV6-6	NA	NA	TGTGCCAGCGAGGGGGGAGGGCAAAATAGCAATCAGCCCCAGCATTTT	CASEGGGQNSNQPQHF
TRBJ2-1	TRBV11-2	NA	NA	TGTGCCAGCATAAATGGACAAGTAAACAATGAGCAGTTCTTC	CASINGQVNNEQFF
TRBJ2-7	TRBV6-5	NA	few	TGTGCCAGTCGCCGGGACAACGACTACGAGCAGTACTTC	CASRRDNDYEQYF
TRBJ2-5	TRBV27	NA	NA	TGTGCCAGTTCTCTCCGGGGCCCCTCGGGAGAAGAGACCCAGTACTTC	CASSLRGPSGEETQYF
TRBJ1-1	TRBV4-2	TRBD1	NA	TGTGCCAGCAGCCAAGATGCCAGGGGGCTGACTGAAGCTTTCTTT	CASSQDARGLTEAFF
TRBJ1-2	TRBV2	NA	NA	TGTGCCAGCAGTGTGCGAGCCGGGGAGGTTAAAAACACCTTC	CASSVRAGEVKNTF
TRBJ1-1	TRBV4-1	NA	NA	TGCGCCAGCAGCCCATCGACCTCCTCAACAGGGTTTGAAGCTTTCTTT	CASSPSTSSTGFEAFF
TRBJ1-1	TRBV5-5	TRBD1	NA	TGTGCCAGCAGCTTGGCGGACAGGACAGAAATGAACACTGAAGCTTTCTTT	CASSLADRTEMNTEAFF
TRBJ2-7	TRBV5-1	TRBD1	NA	TGCGCCAGCAGCCCGAAGTTTGGGACAGGGAACTACGAGCAGTACTTC	CASSPKFGTGNYEQYF
TRBJ1-1	TRBV19	TRBD1	NA	TGTGCCAGTAGTATGCGGAACAGGGGCACTGAAGCTTTCTTT	CASSMRNRGTEAFF
TRBJ1-3	TRBV7-6	TRBD1	once	TGTGCCAGCAGCGGGGGACCGGGACAGGGGATCTCTGGAAACACCATATATTTT	CASSGGPGQGISGNTIYF
TRBJ2-1	TRBV6-2/TRBV6-3	NA	NA	TGTGCCAGCAGTTACTACGGGACATTCGACAATGAGCAGTTCTTC	CASSYYGTFDNEQFF
TRBJ2-7	TRBV30	TRBD2	NA	TGTGCCTGGAGCCCCGCGGGAGACTCCTCCTACGAGCAGTACTTC	CAWSPAGDSSYEQYF
TRBJ2-7	TRBV30	NA	once	TGTGCCTGGAGCGCCCGGGGAGAGCAGTACTTC	CAWSARGEQYF
TRBJ1-4	TRBV5-6	NA	few	TGTGCCAGCAGCTTGGTAGGGAGTAGTGAAAAACTGTTTTTT	CASSLVGSSEKLFF
TRBJ1-1	TRBV30	NA	once	TGTGCCTGGAGGGGTTCACCGGGACTGTACACTGAAGCTTTCTTT	CAWRGSPGLYTEAFF
TRBJ1-5	TRBV4-2	NA	NA	TGTGCCAGCAGCCTATACGGGAACAGGGATAGCAATCAGCCCCAGCATTTT	CASSLYGNRDSNQPQHF
TRBJ1-1	TRBV6-5	NA	NA	TGTGCCAGCCTAGGACTTACAGAGAACACTGAAGCTTTCTTT	CASLGLTENTEAFF
TRBJ1-6	TRBV11-3	NA	NA	TGTGCCAGCAGAGGAGGTTCCTATAATTCACCCCTCCACTTT	CASRGGSYNSPLHF
TRBJ2-5	TRBV11-1	TRBD1	NA	TGTGCCAGCAGCGCCGGACAGGGAAGCGAGACCCAGTACTTC	CASSAGQGSETQYF
TRBJ2-3	TRBV21-1	NA	NA	TGTGCCAGCATTTTTCCTAGCACAGATACGCAGTATTTT	CASIFPSTDTQYF
TRBJ2-5	TRBV5-4	NA	NA	TGTGCCAGCAGCGGCGGGATAACCAGCGAGACCCAGTACTTC	CASSGGITSETQYF
TRBJ1-3	TRBV19	NA	NA	TGTGCCAGTAGTGAACAGGCCCGACCGGGAAACACCATATATTTT	CASSEQARPGNTIYF